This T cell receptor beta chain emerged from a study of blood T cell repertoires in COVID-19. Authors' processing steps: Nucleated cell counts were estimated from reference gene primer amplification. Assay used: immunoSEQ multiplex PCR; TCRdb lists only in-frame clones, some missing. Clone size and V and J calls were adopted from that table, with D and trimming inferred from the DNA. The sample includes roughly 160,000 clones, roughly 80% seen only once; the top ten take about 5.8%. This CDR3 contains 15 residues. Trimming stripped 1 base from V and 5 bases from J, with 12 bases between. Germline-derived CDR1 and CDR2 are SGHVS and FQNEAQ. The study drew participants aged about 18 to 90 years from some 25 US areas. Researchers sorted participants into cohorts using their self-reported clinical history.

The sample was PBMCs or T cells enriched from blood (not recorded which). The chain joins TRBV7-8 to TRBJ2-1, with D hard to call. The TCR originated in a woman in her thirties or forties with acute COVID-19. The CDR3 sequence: CASSLGRSTHNEQFF. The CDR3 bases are TGTGCCAGCAGCTTAGGGCGGAGCACCCACAATGAGCAGTTCTTC.